This section outlines one T cell receptor beta chain sequence together with its context. This clone came up a few times. This clone's antigen is unknown. No quality values exist for individual bases; no much larger clone is one base distant. In this study, focal radiation therapy paired with CTLA-4 blockade (ipilimumab) was tested in patients who had chemo-refractory metastatic non-small-cell lung cancer. This specimen belongs to a study of radiotherapy plus CTLA-4 blockade in lung cancer (dated by TCRdb to the late 2010s). As for the study more broadly: Among enrolled patients, under 20% had an objective response and roughly 31% reached disease control. On the study overall, not on this receptor specifically: Early dynamic changes in blood T cell clones, together with increased serum interferon-beta after radiation, were reported as the strongest predictors of response. TCR clones derived from tumors expanded in peripheral blood after treatment with radiotherapy and ipilimumab.

The library was made by the immunoSEQ multiplex PCR assay. The table comes from immuneACCESS by way of TCRdb, which keeps in-frame sequences with V and J called. Part of the clones is missing from these tables; in studies checked, under half for an unresolved V gene and the rest for unknown reasons. The sample yields tens of thousands of clones; more than 60% were counted once. Together, the top ten hold 4% of the sample. From its cysteine to its phenylalanine, the CDR3 spans 13 amino acids. Only CDR3 DNA is held: 39 bases, read in frame from base 1. After removal of 2 bases from V and 11 bases from J, the junction retains 8 bases not matched to a gene. Taken from the germline V gene, the CDR1 and CDR2 loops are SGHTA and FQGTGA.

The receptor comes from a human donor with non-small cell lung cancer who had a partial response to radiotherapy plus ipilimumab. Some clones in this sample may be carry-over from other donors' samples. This material consisted of peripheral blood, taken from a patient treated with radiotherapy plus ipilimumab. The receptor chain draws on TRBV7-3 and TRBJ1-1, with 7 bases in between that match TRBD1. The DNA reads as follows: TGTGCCAGCAGCTTACGACAGGGAGTGCGCGCTTTCTTT. The resulting protein is CASSLRQGVRAFF.